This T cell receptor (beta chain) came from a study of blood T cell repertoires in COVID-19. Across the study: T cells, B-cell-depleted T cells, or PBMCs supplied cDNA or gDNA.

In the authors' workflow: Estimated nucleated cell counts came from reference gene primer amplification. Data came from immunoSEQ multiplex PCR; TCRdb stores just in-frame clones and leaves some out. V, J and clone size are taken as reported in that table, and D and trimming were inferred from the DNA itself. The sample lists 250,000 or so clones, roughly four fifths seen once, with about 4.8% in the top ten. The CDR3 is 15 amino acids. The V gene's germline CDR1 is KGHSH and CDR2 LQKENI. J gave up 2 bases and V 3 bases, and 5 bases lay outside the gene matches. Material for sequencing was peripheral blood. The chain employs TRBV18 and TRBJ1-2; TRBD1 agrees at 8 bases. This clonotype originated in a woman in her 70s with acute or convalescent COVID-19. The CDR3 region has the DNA TGTGCCAGCTCACCCGGACAGGGACCGAACTATGGCTACACCTTC. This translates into CASSPGQGPNYGYTF.